The present entry profiles one T cell receptor beta chain with its context. The sample originates from a study of blood T cell repertoires in COVID-19. About the study: In each case, the material was cDNA or gDNA derived from T cells, B-cell-depleted T cells, or PBMCs.

In the original analysis: Reference gene primer amplification in the assay estimated nucleated cell counts. The assay was immunoSEQ multiplex PCR, and TCRdb's table has in-frame clones only and misses some. V and J calls and clone size are copied from that table; D and trimming were computed from the DNA. The sample yields about 210,000 clones, about nine tenths seen once. The origin of this receptor is a man in his forties with acute or convalescent COVID-19. Sequencing was performed on peripheral blood.

CDR3 protein: CASSRARGLGYTF. As DNA, the CDR3 is TGTGCCAGCAGCCGCGCCCGGGGATTGGGCTACACCTTC. This chain joins TRBV6-5 and TRBJ1-2, with D uncertain. Trimming cost V 6 bases and J 8 bases, with 16 bases left between them. Looked up from germline, CDR1 is MNHEY and CDR2 is SVGAGI. The CDR3 extends over 13 amino acids.